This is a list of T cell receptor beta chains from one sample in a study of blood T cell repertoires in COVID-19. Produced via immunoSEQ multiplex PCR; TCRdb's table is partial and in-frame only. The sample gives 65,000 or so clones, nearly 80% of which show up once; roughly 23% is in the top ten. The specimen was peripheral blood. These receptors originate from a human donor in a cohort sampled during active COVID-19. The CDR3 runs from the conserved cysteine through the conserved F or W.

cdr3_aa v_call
CASSLSSGATGELFF TRBV27
CASRTGTNTGELFF TRBV9
CASSSSPTGGNTGELFF TRBV5-4
CASSIYGHRGDQPQHF TRBV19
CASSPGLFYGYTF TRBV6-5
CASIKDSGAGPQYF TRBV5-4
CASSPGHSSNYGYTF TRBV18
CASSLGQIVGGYTF TRBV5-1
CASSLVGTSGETQYF TRBV7-2
CASSYRDRGGYTF TRBV7-2
CSVGGTANTEAFF TRBV29-1
CASSQDGSGLRNEQYF TRBV4-2
CASSQDGYGYTF TRBV7-2
CATSRTGATPNTGELFF TRBV15
CASSPWDSDLFTF TRBV27
CASSTHTSGTEAFF TRBV3-1/TRBV3-2
CASSLPPGQGANNSPLHF TRBV5-4
CASSFVQGLTGELFF TRBV7-2
CASSSRGGNEQFF TRBV12-3/TRBV12-4
CASSSRTGNNQPQHF TRBV7-2
CASSRRGDTEAFF TRBV9
CASSDGPGETQYF TRBV2
CASSGSGNPYNEQFF TRBV5-1
CASSSAGTGGHF TRBV28
CASGRGGSTDTQYF TRBV27
CASSTGRILNEKLFF TRBV11-3
CASSVAPGGRETQYF TRBV9
CASSSPTGRGSSYEQYF TRBV5-6
CASSGQVEQPQHF TRBV2
CASRAQGAGTEAFF TRBV2
CASSQVPGQGPAFF TRBV3-1/TRBV3-2
CASARGETQYF TRBV11-2
CAWARGGPQEVQYF TRBV30
CASSPRAAEAFF TRBV18
CASSVAGGAGNTIYF TRBV9
CASSSPPGQGIGAFF TRBV7-2